This T cell receptor (beta chain) was sequenced for a study of T cell clusters in autoimmune cytopenias. The CDR3 runs to 16 residues. The germline CDR1 and CDR2 sequences are KGHSH and LQKENI. One tube held mixed TRB-A and TRB-B primer pools for touch-down PCR. Using the multiplex PCR reads, TCRdb records one entry per CDR3 protein without DNA. The table for this sample gives under 8,500 distinct CDR3 sequences. TRB amplification used approximately 270 ng of peripheral blood genomic DNA. This sample also appeared in a second study, on T cell repertoires in aging, cancer and after chemotherapy.

The chain employs TRBV18 and TRBJ1-3. The sequencing sample was made of peripheral blood. The receptor was derived from a human donor in good health. The CDR3 sequence is CVSSPVQRNSGNTIYF.